These 21 T cell receptor beta chains were all obtained from the same sample, sequenced in a study of beta chain features in type 1 diabetes. Study-level findings and limits: TCRB CDR3s from Type 1 diabetes patients were moderately but significantly shorter in all four CD4+ subsets.

Reverse transcribing all isolated RNA meant expressed TCRB transcripts were sequenced. Profiling relied on immunoSEQ multiplex PCR, and the TCRdb table lists in-frame clones only, not all of them. The sample includes some 330,000 clones, roughly an eighth of them seen just once. Their recognized antigens are unknown. The sequenced sample consisted of naive CD4+ T cells from blood. The receptors were sampled from a woman aged 18-29 years with type 1 diabetes.

This chain uses TRBV27 with TRBJ2-7; weak D call: TRBD2 (6 bases). From germline, CDR1 is MNHEY and CDR2 SMNVEV (reference sequence). V lost 6 bases, J lost 0 bases, and 9 bases lay in between. CDR3 length: 13 amino acids. CDR3 sequence: CASSRDFSYEQYF. In DNA, the CDR3 is TGTGCCAGCAGCCGGGACTTCTCCTACGAGCAGTACTTC.

The CDR3 sequence: CASSVASYNEQFF. The CDR3 DNA reads TGTGCCAGCTCTGTAGCATCATACAATGAGCAGTTCTTC. The J gene is TRBJ2-1, the V gene TRBV18, with D unclear. Trimming took 6 bases from V and 4 from J, leaving 10 bases between them. The CDR3 spans 13 residues. Germline-derived CDR1 and CDR2 are KGHSH and LQKENI.

This chain uses TRBV28 with TRBJ2-7; TRBD2 might be the D (6 bases). The CDR3 runs 15 residues. CDR1 and CDR2 (germline): MDHEN, SYDVKM. Trimming stripped 7 bases from V and 4 bases from J, with 20 bases between. CDR3 sequence (DNA): TGTGCCAGCAAACATTGGAGGGAGAAAAGGTACGAGCAGTACTTC. Encoded protein: CASKHWREKRYEQYF. The full variable domain, in which reference TRBV28 and TRBJ2-7 provide the parts outside the CDR3, is DVKVTQSSRYLVKRTGEKVFLECVQDMDHENMFWYRQDPGLGLRLIYFSYDVKMKEKGDIPEGYSVSREKKERFSLILESASTNQTSMYLCASKHWREKRYEQYFGPGTRLTVT.

This clone was counted a few times. The V and J genes are TRBV9 and TRBJ2-7, with 7 bases lining up with TRBD1. The CDR3 has 15 amino acids. With V trimmed by 1 base and J by 5 bases, 9 bases remained unmatched. Germline CDR1 is SGDLS and CDR2 is YYNGEE. The CDR3 region has the DNA TGTGCCAGCAGCGTAAAATGGCAGGGGGTTAACGAGCAGTACTTC. Translating gives CASSVKWQGVNEQYF.

The chain links TRBV28 to TRBJ2-5, with D possibly TRBD1 on 5 matching bases. The CDR3 is 16 amino acids. Germline V gene sequence: CDR1 MDHEN, CDR2 SYDVKM. Trimming pared 5 bases from V and 5 bases from J, leaving 21 bases between. CDR3 amino acids: CASSPTSQGLRETQYF. CDR3 bases: TGTGCCAGCAGTCCCACCTCCCAGGGCCTACGGGAGACCCAGTACTTC.

This rearrangement joins TRBV29-1 to TRBJ1-3; D not certain. Germline V gene lookup returns CDR1 SQVTM and CDR2 ANQGSEA. Trimming took off 4 bases at V and 9 bases at J, with 16 bases between the two ends. The CDR3 length is 13 residues. In nucleotides, the CDR3 is TGCAGCGTTGGTGGAGTGACGGGGAGCACCATATATTTT. It translates to CSVGGVTGSTIYF.

The genes are TRBV7-2 and TRBJ2-2; 8 nucleotides line up with TRBD2. This CDR3 spans 15 amino acids. Germline loops: CDR1 SGHTA, CDR2 FQGNSA. V shed 1 base, J shed 4 bases, and the junction held 2 bases outside the gene matches. The CDR3 DNA is TGTGCCAGCAGCTTAGGTCTAGCGGGCACCGGGGAGCTGTTTTTT. Protein sequence: CASSLGLAGTGELFF.

The chain couples TRBV6-6 to TRBJ2-7, with D maybe TRBD1 (5 bases). This CDR3 comprises 12 residues. From germline, CDR1 is MNHNY and CDR2 SVGAGI (reference sequence). Between the trimmed V and J ends, which lost 5 bases and 6 bases, there was a span of 11 bases. In DNA, the CDR3 is TGTGCCAGCAGTCCTAGACAGATCGAGCAGTACTTC. Its translation is CASSPRQIEQYF.

The chain links TRBV7-3 to TRBJ2-1; no definite D call. CDR3 length: 16 amino acids. CDR1 is SGHTA, CDR2 FQGTGA, per germline. The V end was cut by 0 bases, the J end by 0 bases, with 9 bases between. Here the CDR3 reads CASSLTVTTSYNEQFF. The CDR3 DNA follows: TGTGCCAGCAGCTTAACGGTCACAACCTCCTACAATGAGCAGTTCTTC.

This clone was seen more than once but under ten times. In DNA, the CDR3 is TGCAGCGTTGCATCGGGGAACTCCTACAATGAGCAGTTCTTC. Amino acids: CSVASGNSYNEQFF. The V and J genes are TRBV29-1 and TRBJ2-1, with D perhaps matching TRBD2 (5 bases). The CDR3 sequence is 14 residues long. Germline CDR1 is SQVTM and CDR2 is ANQGSEA. V was shortened by 4 bases and J by 0 bases, with 10 bases between the two germline ends.

The CDR3 loop reads CASSVLAGGETQYF. The CDR3, as DNA: TGCGCCAGCAGCGTCCTAGCGGGAGGGGAGACCCAGTACTTC. J is TRBJ2-5 and V is TRBV5-1, with 12 bases that match TRBD2. Germline CDR1 SGHRS, CDR2 YFSETQ. J gave up 5 bases and V 4 bases, and 3 bases lay outside the gene matches. The CDR3 is made up of 14 amino acids.

The genes are TRBV9 and TRBJ1-2; D gene unclear. Germline loops: CDR1 SGDLS, CDR2 YYNGEE. This CDR3 is 12 amino acids long. V dropped 4 bases and J dropped 8 bases, with 12 bases sitting between them. Here the CDR3 reads CASSTAPRGYTF. The DNA for the CDR3 is TGTGCCAGCAGCACCGCTCCCCGGGGCTACACCTTC.

This clone has only a few counts. The genes are TRBV4-2 and TRBJ1-1; D not certain. Trimming stripped 0 bases from V and 2 bases from J, with 4 bases between. CDR3 length equals 13 residues. The germline V gene has CDR1 LGHNA and CDR2 YNFKEQ. DNA of the CDR3: TGTGCCAGCAGCCAAGATCCAAACACTGAAGCTTTCTTT. Encoded protein: CASSQDPNTEAFF.

This clone was recorded a few times. This rearrangement joins TRBV27 to TRBJ2-3; 7 bases are shared with TRBD1. Trimming took 6 bases from V and 4 from J; bases not matched to a gene: 7. The CDR3 is 14 residues long. Germline CDR1 MNHEY, CDR2 SMNVEV (reference sequence). In DNA form, the CDR3 reads TGTGCCAGCAGCCTCGACAGGGTGCCAGATACGCAGTATTTT. Amino acid sequence: CASSLDRVPDTQYF.

The chain couples TRBV5-1 to TRBJ2-5; no clear D. The CDR3 has 15 residues. Germline-derived CDR1 and CDR2 are SGHRS and YFSETQ. Trimming took 0 bases from V and 0 from J, leaving 9 bases between them. The CDR3: CASSLAGPYQETQYF. The CDR3 nucleotides read TGCGCCAGCAGCTTGGCCGGTCCATACCAAGAGACCCAGTACTTC.

V is TRBV29-1 and J is TRBJ1-4, with D possibly matching TRBD1 (5 bases). The CDR3 contains 12 residues. Germline assignment: CDR1 SQVTM and CDR2 ANQGSEA. The V end was cut by 6 bases, the J end by 5 bases, with 10 bases between. CDR3 residues: CSVQGRNEKLFF. The CDR3, as DNA: TGCAGCGTCCAGGGCCGGAATGAAAAACTGTTTTTT. The entire variable domain, with the rest obtained from reference TRBV29-1 and TRBJ1-4, is as follows: SAVISQKPSRDICQRGTSLTIQCQVDSQVTMMFWYRQQPGQSLTLIATANQGSEATYESGFVIDKFPISRPNLTFSTLTVSNMSPEDSSIYLCSVQGRNEKLFFGSGTQLSVL.

This clone was recorded once. The V and J genes are TRBV28 and TRBJ1-1; 9 bases line up with TRBD1. This CDR3 is 14 amino acids long. The germline gives CDR1 MDHEN, CDR2 SYDVKM. Trimming at V came to 5 bases and at J to 4 bases, leaving 5 bases not matched to a gene. CDR3 protein: CASSLGQGRTEAFF. The CDR3 DNA sequence: TGTGCCAGCAGTCTGGGACAGGGTCGCACTGAAGCTTTCTTT.

This clone was detected only a few times. DNA for the CDR3: TGTGCCAGCAGTCGTTCGGGACAGGGGGCCGAGACCCAGTACTTC. The encoded protein is CASSRSGQGAETQYF. The chain employs TRBV6-5 and TRBJ2-5; TRBD1 matches 12 bases. This CDR3 spans 15 amino acids. CDR1 and CDR2 (germline): MNHEY, SVGAGI. The V gene end was trimmed by 5 bases and the J gene end by 5 bases; junction bases not matched to a gene: 6.

The chain couples TRBV14 to TRBJ2-5; 10 nucleotides agree with TRBD2. J gave up 7 bases and V 3 bases, and 8 bases lay outside the gene matches. CDR1 and CDR2 from the germline V gene are SGHDN and FVKESK. This CDR3 is 15 amino acids long. Written as DNA, the CDR3 is TGTGCCAGCAGCCACGGGACTAGCGCCTCTGGGACCCAGTACTTC. Amino acid sequence: CASSHGTSASGTQYF.

The rearrangement links TRBV11-3 to TRBJ1-5, with 8 bases that match TRBD1. The V gene end was trimmed by 3 bases and the J gene end by 3 bases; junction bases not matched to a gene: 4. Looked up from germline, CDR1 is SGHNT and CDR2 is YENEEA. The CDR3 loop spans 15 amino acids. CDR3 nucleotide sequence: TGTGCCAGCAGCTTGACAGGGGAGCACAATCAGCCCCAGCATTTT. This translates into CASSLTGEHNQPQHF.

The chain couples TRBV4-3 to TRBJ2-1; 8 bases line up with TRBD2. The germline CDR1 and CDR2 sequences are LGHNA and YSLEER. The CDR3 is 16 amino acids. The trim removed 4 bases at V and 2 bases at J, leaving 7 bases unmatched. The CDR3 coding sequence is TGCGCCAGCAGCCCGGGCGGGGGGAGGACCTACAATGAGCAGTTCTTC. It encodes CASSPGGGRTYNEQFF.